Detailed here is one TCR beta chain. Antigen unknown. The CDR3 has 12 amino acids. The germline V and J ends were trimmed by 3 bases and 5 bases, with 6 bases remaining between them. The V gene's germline CDR1 is PRHDT and CDR2 FYEKMQ (reference sequence). PCR employed 60 Vbeta and 13 Jbeta primers. The protocol was immunoSEQ multiplex PCR, while the TCRdb copy is restricted to in-frame clones and leaves out a portion. The table has around 130,000 clones, roughly 77% seen once. The sample belongs to a study of cytomegalovirus exposure and HLA in healthy donors. Overall study findings and caveats: The listing of roughly 160 TCR beta chains classed them as cytomegalovirus-associated.

The sample comprised PBMCs. The chain carries TRBV13 and TRBJ2-3; D unresolved. The receptor was derived from a man between 25 and 39 years old in good health and CMV-seronegative. The CDR3 DNA sequence: TGTGCCAGCAGCTTGTATTTAGATACGCAGTATTTT. It yields the protein CASSLYLDTQYF.